The 13 T cell receptor beta chains presented below share a single source sample, sequenced in a study of T-cell reconstitution after alpha-beta-depleted transplantation in children. The library targeted TCRbeta and was prepared with unique molecular identifiers. TCRdb re-derived calls from the PCR reads in MiXCR, one entry per CDR3 protein. The sample includes more than 450,000 distinct CDR3 sequences, approximately 20% of them seen just once. The starting material was PBMCs from the stem cell graft donor, obtained from the stem cell graft. The origin of the receptors is a human donor who donated a stem cell graft to a child with acute lymphoblastic leukemia.

The V gene is TRBV7-9, the J gene TRBJ2-5, with unresolved D. The CDR3 length is 15 residues. V lost 5 bases and J lost 5, with 18 bases in between. Germline CDR1 is SEHNR and CDR2 is FQNEAQ (reference sequence). CDR3 sequence: CASSPEASALETQYF. DNA for the CDR3: TGTGCCAGCAGCCCAGAGGCGTCAGCCCTGGAGACCCAGTACTTC.

The V call is TRBV10-3, the J call TRBJ1-1; possible D gene TRBD1, 5 bases. Between the trimmed V and J ends, which lost 7 bases and 1 base, there was a span of 16 bases. The CDR3 has 15 residues. Germline CDR1 and CDR2: ENHRY and SYGVKD. The CDR3 loop reads CAIKSFTGENTEAFF. The CDR3 DNA reads TGTGCCATCAAGAGTTTTACAGGCGAGAACACTGAAGCTTTCTTT.

This clonotype came up many times. This chain links TRBV6-5 with TRBJ1-2; D is ambiguous. Trimming left V 0 bases short and J 1 base short, with 12 bases between. From germline, CDR1 is MNHEY and CDR2 SVGAGI. The CDR3 length is 16 residues. The CDR3 nucleotides read TGTGCCAGCAGTTACTCCTGGATTACCCATAACTATGGCTACACCTTC. It yields the protein CASSYSWITHNYGYTF.

This chain links TRBV7-2 with TRBJ2-1; D tentatively reads TRBD1 or TRBD2 (6 bases each). V was pared by 7 bases and J by 7 bases, with 17 bases between. Germline V lookup: CDR1 SGHTA, CDR2 FQGNSA. This CDR3 spans 14 amino acids. CDR3 DNA: TGTGCCAGCACCGCTAGGGGGAGGTTAAATGAGCAGTTCTTC. Amino acids: CASTARGRLNEQFF.

This rearrangement joins TRBV24-1 to TRBJ2-5; the match to TRBD2 covers 14 bases. The V segment lost 3 bases and the J segment 0 bases; nucleotides outside the gene matches: 2. Per germline, CDR1 KGHDR and CDR2 SFDVKD. CDR3 length: 17 residues. CDR3 protein: CATSDRTSGRHQETQYF. The CDR3 coding sequence is TGTGCCACCAGTGATCGGACTAGCGGGAGGCACCAAGAGACCCAGTACTTC.

This clonotype was picked up a small number of times. The chain recombines TRBV5-1 with TRBJ2-7, with no clear D. The CDR3 length is 12 residues. Germline CDR1 is SGHRS and CDR2 is YFSETQ. The germline V and J ends were trimmed by 4 bases and 3 bases, with 8 bases remaining between them. The CDR3 coding sequence is TGCGCCAGCAGCCACACAGACTACGAGCAGTACTTC. Its protein product is CASSHTDYEQYF.

V and J are TRBV7-3 and TRBJ2-1; D gene ambiguous. This CDR3 is 15 amino acids long. Trimming pared 2 bases from V and 4 bases from J, leaving 12 bases between. Per germline, CDR1 SGHTA and CDR2 FQGTGA. DNA for the CDR3: TGTGCCAGCAGCTTATCCGGATTTACTTACAATGAGCAGTTCTTC. As protein: CASSLSGFTYNEQFF. Looking up the rest from reference TRBV7-3 and TRBJ2-1 gives the full variable domain: GAGVSQTPSNKVTEKGKYVELRCDPISGHTALYWYRQSLGQGPEFLIYFQGTGAADDSGLPNDRFFAVRPEGSVSTLKIQRTERGDSAVYLCASSLSGFTYNEQFFGPGTRLTVL.

This clonotype was detected a few times. The chain has TRBV4-1 and TRBJ1-4; D gene unclear. CDR3 size: 19 residues. The V end lost 2 bases, the J end lost 2 bases, and 21 bases lay between the germline ends. Per germline, CDR1 MGHRA and CDR2 YSYEKL. This CDR3 is CASSQIRVQREWTNEKLFF. CDR3 nucleotides: TGCGCCAGCAGCCAAATCCGGGTTCAAAGGGAGTGGACTAATGAAAAACTGTTTTTT.

In its sample, this clonotype was seen a few times. V gene TRBV27 combines with J gene TRBJ2-7; 8 bases line up with TRBD2. This CDR3 is 14 amino acids long. The germline V gene has CDR1 MNHEY and CDR2 SMNVEV (reference sequence). With 9 bases clipped from V and 0 bases from J, the junction kept 7 bases outside the gene matches. Here the CDR3 reads CASSTSASSYEQYF. CDR3 DNA: TGTGCCAGTTCGACTAGCGCTAGCTCCTACGAGCAGTACTTC.

This clonotype was observed a few times. V and J are TRBV12-3 or TRBV12-4 and TRBJ2-2, with 11 positions matching TRBD1. Germline trimming cut 5 bases from V and 4 bases from J; bases unmatched to any gene: 6. CDR3 length equals 16 residues. CDR3 region: CASSHLGQGATGELFF. The CDR3 bases are TGTGCCAGCAGTCATTTAGGACAGGGGGCCACCGGGGAGCTGTTTTTT.

This clonotype was seen only a few times. V is TRBV24-1 and J is TRBJ2-1; D unresolved. Germline assignment: CDR1 KGHDR and CDR2 SFDVKD. The length of the CDR3 is 15 residues. Trimming left V 2 bases short and J 10 bases short, with 17 bases between. CDR3 region: CATSDSGPRMAEQFF. The CDR3 DNA sequence: TGTGCCACCAGTGATTCAGGACCCCGAATGGCCGAGCAGTTCTTC.

In its sample, this clonotype was seen many times. The chain joins TRBV29-1 to TRBJ2-1; 10 bases are a match to TRBD2. Germline V gene data show CDR1 as SQVTM and CDR2 as ANQGSEA. Trimming took 7 bases from V and 6 from J; bases not matched to a gene: 18. CDR3 length: 17 residues. This CDR3 is CSETRVTSGKHPNEQFF. CDR3 nucleotides: TGCAGCGAGACCAGGGTTACTAGCGGGAAACACCCCAATGAGCAGTTCTTC.

In this sample, this clonotype turned up many times. The chain has TRBV5-1 and TRBJ2-5; D not certain. The CDR3 sequence is 12 residues long. The germline V gene has CDR1 SGHRS and CDR2 YFSETQ. Deletions cut 1 base from V and 5 bases from J, with 6 bases between. The CDR3 spells CASSLTRETQYF. CDR3 nucleotide sequence: TGCGCCAGCAGCTTGACGCGGGAGACCCAGTACTTC.